The rows below give T cell receptor beta chains drawn from one sample of a study of coeliac disease. The method was immunoSEQ multiplex PCR; TCRdb's version includes in-frame clones alone and lacks a portion of them. Of approximately 3,500 clones in the sample, less than 75% were seen once. Sequencing was performed on lymphocytes from the gut lamina propria. The receptors were gathered from a man at least 80 years old without celiac disease. The CDR3 runs from the conserved cysteine through the conserved F or W. Fields, in order: D gene, J gene, clone size, V gene, CDR3 DNA, CDR3 protein. The D gene is left open where the match is weak. Rows may omit the clone size; those that give it use once, few, many or a size class.

TRBD1 TRBJ2-1 few TRBV9 TGTGCCAGCAGCGCCCGGGACAGATCCTACAATGAGCAGTTCTTC CASSARDRSYNEQFF
NA TRBJ2-2 NA TRBV5-1 TGCGCCAGCAGCTTGACAGGGCAAAACACCGGGGAGCTGTTTTTT CASSLTGQNTGELFF
TRBD1 TRBJ1-2 NA TRBV19 TGTGCCAGTAGTAGACAGGGTGACTATGGCTACACCTTC CASSRQGDYGYTF
TRBD2 TRBJ2-1 NA TRBV19 TGTGCCAGCGAAGAAGGACTAGCGGGTAGCTACAATGAGCAGTTCTTC CASEEGLAGSYNEQFF
TRBD1 TRBJ2-7 NA TRBV7-6 TGTGCCAGCAGCTTGTTGAGGGACAGGTCGGGGGAGCAGTACTTC CASSLLRDRSGEQYF
NA TRBJ2-5 NA TRBV7-3 TGTGCCAGCAGCGCACCGGGACAAGAGACCCAGTACTTC CASSAPGQETQYF
TRBD1 TRBJ1-2 NA TRBV18 TGTGCCAGCTCACCTGACAGGGAAAGGGGCTACACCTTC CASSPDRERGYTF
TRBD2 TRBJ2-1 NA TRBV7-4 TGTGCCAGCAGGGGCCTGACTAGCGGACCATACAATGAGCAGTTCTTC CASRGLTSGPYNEQFF
TRBD2 TRBJ2-1 NA TRBV19 TGTGCCAGTAGTATAGATCTATCCAGCGGGGTCTACAATGAGCAGTTCTTC CASSIDLSSGVYNEQFF
NA TRBJ1-2 NA TRBV29-1 TGCAGCGTTGAATTGAGCACCAGGGGAGGCTACACCTTC CSVELSTRGGYTF
NA TRBJ2-5 once TRBV5-1 TGCGCCAGCAGCATACAAGATGGGACCCAGTACTTC CASSIQDGTQYF
NA TRBJ2-3 NA TRBV5-1 TGCGCCAGCAGCTTGGTCCGTCGGAGCACAGATACGCAGTATTTT CASSLVRRSTDTQYF
TRBD2 TRBJ2-7 NA TRBV5-4 TGTGCCAGCAGCCCCACACCGGGACTAGTTACCTACGAGCAGTACTTC CASSPTPGLVTYEQYF
TRBD1 TRBJ2-5 few TRBV5-1 TGCGCCAGCAGCTCTCGGGACAGGGGGCCCTACCAGTACTTC CASSSRDRGPYQYF
TRBD1 TRBJ1-4 NA TRBV6-5 TGTGCCAGCAAAGCATGGGGACAGGGTGGTGAAAAACTGTTTTTT CASKAWGQGGEKLFF
TRBD1 TRBJ1-5 NA TRBV4-1 TGCGCCAGCAGCCAAGACGGGACAGTCTTTAAGCCCCAGCATTTT CASSQDGTVFKPQHF
TRBD1 TRBJ1-1 NA TRBV29-1 TGCAGCGGACGGACAGGGGGCACTGAAGCTTTCTTT CSGRTGGTEAFF
NA TRBJ2-5 NA TRBV11-2 TGTGCCAGCAGCTTAGTGCGGAGTGTTCAAGAGACCCAGTACTTC CASSLVRSVQETQYF
NA TRBJ2-7 NA TRBV7-9 TGTGCCAGCAGCTTAGAGTCAGGGGCCTACGAGCAGTACTTC CASSLESGAYEQYF
TRBD2 TRBJ2-1 NA TRBV10-1 TGCGCCAGCAGTGAGTCCGTGACTAGCGGTGGAAATGAGCAGTTCTTC CASSESVTSGGNEQFF
TRBD2 TRBJ2-5 NA TRBV5-4 TGTGCCAGCAGCCCAGCCGGGACTAGCGGGGGGGAGACCCAGTACTTC CASSPAGTSGGETQYF
TRBD1 TRBJ2-2 few TRBV6-1 TGTGCCAGCAGGGGGACAGGGGACACCGGGGAGCTGTTTTTT CASRGTGDTGELFF
TRBD2 TRBJ2-2 once TRBV5-4 TGTGCCAGCAGCTTGGGGGCTAGCGGTGCGAACACCGGGGAGCTGTTTTTT CASSLGASGANTGELFF
NA TRBJ1-2 NA TRBV28 TGTGCCAGCAGTTCTACCGGGGGACCGGACTATGGCTACACCTTC CASSSTGGPDYGYTF
NA TRBJ2-3 NA TRBV5-8 TGTGCCAGCAGCAGCCGTACTAGCACAGATACGCAGTATTTT CASSSRTSTDTQYF
TRBD1 TRBJ2-5 NA TRBV7-6 TGTGCCAGCAGCCTTACCAGTCCCGGGACAGGGGGAGGAGTATGGGAGACCCAGTACTTC CASSLTSPGTGGGVWETQYF
TRBD1 TRBJ2-1 NA TRBV4-3 TGCGCCAGCAGCCAAGAGGGGACAGGGGTGGGGCATGAGCAGTTCTTC CASSQEGTGVGHEQFF
TRBD2 TRBJ2-1 NA TRBV7-3 TGTGCCAGCAGCTTACTGACTAGCGGCCAGCAGTTCTTC CASSLLTSGQQFF
TRBD1 TRBJ1-2 NA TRBV7-9 TGTGCCAGCAGCTACGGACAGGACGATGGCTACACCTTC CASSYGQDDGYTF
NA TRBJ1-3 NA TRBV11-2 TGTGCCAGCAGCCCTAACTCTGGAAACACCATATATTTT CASSPNSGNTIYF
NA TRBJ2-5 NA TRBV18 TGTGCCAGCTCACTCAGACAAGAGACCCAGTACTTC CASSLRQETQYF
TRBD1 TRBJ2-5 few TRBV6-1 TGTGCCAGCAGTGACCTACATACAGGGGTGGTGGCCCAGTACTTC CASSDLHTGVVAQYF
NA TRBJ2-5 NA TRBV18 NA CASSPPSGQGFLETQYF
NA TRBJ1-5 NA TRBV6-1 TGTGCCAGCAGTGAGTCCGGGTTTAGCAATCAGCCTCAGCATTTT CASSESGFSNQPQHF
NA TRBJ2-7 NA TRBV10-2 TGCGCCAGCAGTGAGTCGGGAGACTCCTACGAGCAGTACTTC CASSESGDSYEQYF
TRBD2 TRBJ2-2 medium-sized TRBV6-5 TGTGCCAGCAGTTATAAGACTAGCGGGAACACCGGGGAGCTGTTTTTT CASSYKTSGNTGELFF
TRBD1 TRBJ1-5 NA TRBV5-1 TGCGCCAGCAGCTTGGGACAGGGGAATAGCAATCAGCCCCAGCATTTT CASSLGQGNSNQPQHF
NA TRBJ2-7 NA TRBV21-1 TGTGCCAGCAGCAAAGGAATTGATGAGGGATCTTTAACGAACTCCTACGAGCAGTACTTC CASSKGIDEGSLTNSYEQYF
NA TRBJ1-2 NA TRBV29-1 TGCAGCGTTGAAGACCTACCCAGGACAGCAGACTATGGCTACACCTTC CSVEDLPRTADYGYTF
NA TRBJ2-2 NA TRBV18 TGTGCCAGCTCACCCCGGCCCACGCAGGGGCGAACCGGGGAGCTGTTTTTT CASSPRPTQGRTGELFF
NA TRBJ2-6 once TRBV5-4 TGTGCCAGCAGCTTGCCTCTGGCGGTGCCGGTCCTGACTTTC CASSLPLAVPVLTF
NA TRBJ1-1 NA TRBV9 TGTGCCAGCAGCCCCCAAGCCACAGGGCCTGAAGCTTTCTTT CASSPQATGPEAFF
TRBD2 TRBJ2-1 few TRBV7-8 TGTGCCAGCACGGCGGGAGGGCCGGTCAATGAGCAGTTCTTC CASTAGGPVNEQFF
TRBD2 TRBJ2-2 NA TRBV6-6 TGTGCCAGCAGGACTAGCGGTGACACCGGGGAGCTGTTTTTT CASRTSGDTGELFF
TRBD2 TRBJ2-1 NA TRBV11-3 TGTGCCAGCAGCTTTTTGGCGGGAGGGCCCCATGAGCAGTTCTTC CASSFLAGGPHEQFF
TRBD1 TRBJ1-3 NA TRBV7-2 TGTGCCAGCAGCACACAGGGGGCAGGAGGAAACACCATATATTTT CASSTQGAGGNTIYF
TRBD1 TRBJ2-3 NA TRBV29-1 TGCAGCGTTGGGGGACAGATCGGAACAGATACGCAGTATTTT CSVGGQIGTDTQYF
TRBD2 TRBJ2-2 once TRBV2 TGTGCCAGCAGTCACGAGACGGGGGGACTGAACACCGGGGAGCTGTTTTTT CASSHETGGLNTGELFF
NA TRBJ2-7 NA TRBV7-9 TGTGCCAGCAGCTTCAGTGGTCGGGGTGGGGACGAGCAGTACTTC CASSFSGRGGDEQYF
NA TRBJ1-4 NA TRBV21-1 TGTGCCAGCAGCTTCCACCCTGGAGGGCGTGGGGAAAAACTGTTTTTT CASSFHPGGRGEKLFF